This T cell receptor beta chain was sequenced during a study of regulatory T cells in long-lasting Graves disease. According to the study, TCR beta libraries were built with iRepertoire HTBI primers and CDR3-region Arm-PCR. TCRdb re-analysed the multiplex PCR reads in MiXCR, keeping a single row per CDR3 protein. The repertoire includes 650,000 to 850,000 distinct CDR3 sequences, around 30% of them detected once, and under 50% sits in the top ten. Study-wide points: Under persistent disease, TRBV28, TRBJ1-2 and TRBJ2-5 were used preferentially.

The table lists this clonotype with a few counts. Its target is not known. V was shortened by 4 bases and J by 0 bases, with 7 bases between the two germline ends. CDR1 and CDR2 (germline): DFQATT, SNEGSKA (reference sequence). The CDR3 has 13 amino acids. Time point given: persistent/refractory GD, antithyroid drugs over 5 years with positive TRAb. The TCR library was prepared using RNA isolated from PBMCs. The collection involved drawing around 10 milliliters of peripheral blood into EDTA tubes. V gene TRBV20-1 combines with J gene TRBJ1-5; unclear D gene. The TCR comes from a female donor with Graves disease. The sample here was peripheral blood mononuclear cells (PBMCs), taken when the disease was refractory, from a patient treated with antithyroid drugs. CDR3: CSAIGNSNQPQHF. The CDR3 DNA follows: TGCAGTGCTATTGGGAATAGCAATCAGCCCCAGCATTTT.